This paragraph covers one TCR beta chain sequence. Its target is not known. The data originate from a study of brain T cells in children with intractable seizures. Clones were read by immunoSEQ multiplex PCR, and TCRdb kept only the in-frame ones, dropping some. The table includes fewer than 150,000 clones, 94% detected once. Germline CDR1 MNHEY, CDR2 SMNVEV (reference sequence). Trimming cost V 6 bases and J 2 bases, with 14 bases left between them. This CDR3 is built from 14 residues. Study-level points and caveats: Only CDR3 sequence similarity suggested viral specificity, without known HCMV serostatus. Pre-surgery blood may have been undersampled, hiding some clones.

The sequence came from a boy under two years old with hemimegalencephaly and intractable seizures. The chain links TRBV27 to TRBJ2-7, with D possibly TRBD1 on 5 matching bases. The sequenced sample was peripheral blood, obtained at surgery. This CDR3 reads CASSDRSSTYEQYF. In DNA form, the CDR3 reads TGTGCCAGCAGCGACAGAAGCTCCACCTACGAGCAGTACTTC.